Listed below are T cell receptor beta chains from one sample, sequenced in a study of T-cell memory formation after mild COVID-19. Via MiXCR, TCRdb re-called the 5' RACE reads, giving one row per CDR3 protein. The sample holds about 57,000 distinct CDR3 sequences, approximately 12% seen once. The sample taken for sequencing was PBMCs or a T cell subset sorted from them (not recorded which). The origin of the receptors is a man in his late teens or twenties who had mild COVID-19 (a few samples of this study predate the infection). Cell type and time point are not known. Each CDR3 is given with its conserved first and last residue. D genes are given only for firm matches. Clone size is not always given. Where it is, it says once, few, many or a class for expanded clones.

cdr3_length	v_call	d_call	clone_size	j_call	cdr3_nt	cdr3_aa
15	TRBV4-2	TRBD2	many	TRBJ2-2	TGTGCCAGCGGACTAGCGGGGGCCTCGGCCGGGGAGCTGTTTTTT	CASGLAGASAGELFF
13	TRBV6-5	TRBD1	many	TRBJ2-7	TGTGCCAGCAGTTACTACAGGGGCTACGAGCAGTACTTC	CASSYYRGYEQYF
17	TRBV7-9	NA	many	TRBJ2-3	TGTGCCAGCAGCTTAGCAGAGGCCGCCCACAGCCCAGATACGCAGTATTTT	CASSLAEAAHSPDTQYF
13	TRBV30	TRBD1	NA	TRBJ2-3	TGTGCCTGGACGGGACAGCCTACAGATACGCAGTATTTT	CAWTGQPTDTQYF
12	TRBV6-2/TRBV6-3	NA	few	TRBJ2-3	TGTGCCAGCAGTTACGAGTCAGATACGCAGTATTTT	CASSYESDTQYF
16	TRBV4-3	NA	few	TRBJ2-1	TGCGCCAGCAGCCAAGTCGTCCTTCAGGGTGAGGATGAGCAGTTCTTC	CASSQVVLQGEDEQFF
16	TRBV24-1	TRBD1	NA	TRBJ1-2	TGTGCCACCAGTGATTCAGTCCAGGGGGCTAACTATGGCTACACCTTC	CATSDSVQGANYGYTF
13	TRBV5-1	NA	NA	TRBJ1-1	TGCGCCAGCAGAGGCTCGGAGGGACTGAAAACTTTCTTT	CASRGSEGLKTFF
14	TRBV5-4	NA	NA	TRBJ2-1	TGTGCCAGCAGCTTGGGTGACAGGCTGTCCGAGCAGTTCTTC	CASSLGDRLSEQFF
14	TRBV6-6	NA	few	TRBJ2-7	TGTGCCAGCAGTAAGGGGGAGGGGGTCTACGAGCAGTACTTC	CASSKGEGVYEQYF
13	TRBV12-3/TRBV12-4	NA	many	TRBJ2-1	TGTGCCAGCAGTTTTACTGTTAACAATGAGCAGTTCTTC	CASSFTVNNEQFF
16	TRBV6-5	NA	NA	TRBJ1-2	TGTGCCAGCAGTTACTCTCTCCAGGGAACACTCTATGGCTACACCTTC	CASSYSLQGTLYGYTF
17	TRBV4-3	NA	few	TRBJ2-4	TGCGCCAGCAGCCAAGATCTAAGGAACTTAGCCAAAAACATTCAGTACTTC	CASSQDLRNLAKNIQYF
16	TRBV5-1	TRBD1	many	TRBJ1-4	TGCGCCAGCAGCAACACGATACAGGGGTCGGGGGAAAAACTGTTTTTT	CASSNTIQGSGEKLFF
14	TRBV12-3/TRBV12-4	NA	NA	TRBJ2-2	TGTGCCAGCAGTTTAAACAGCCGCACCGGGGAGCTGTTTTTT	CASSLNSRTGELFF
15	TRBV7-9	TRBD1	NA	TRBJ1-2	TGTGCCAGCAGCTTGGGTGACAGGGAGGCGTATGGCTACACCTTC	CASSLGDREAYGYTF
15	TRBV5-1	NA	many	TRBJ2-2	TGCGCCAGCAGCTTAATCGAGGGGAACACCGGGGAGCTGTTTTTT	CASSLIEGNTGELFF
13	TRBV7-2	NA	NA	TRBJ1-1	TGTGCCAGCAGCTTACAGGGGAACACTGAAGCTTTCTTT	CASSLQGNTEAFF
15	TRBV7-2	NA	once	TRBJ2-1	TGTGCCAGCAGCTTATCAGGCGGGGTCTACAATGAGCAGTTCTTC	CASSLSGGVYNEQFF
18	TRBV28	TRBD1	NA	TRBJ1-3	TGTGCCAGCAGTCCGTCGGGGCAGGGGGCGAATATCGGAAACACCATATATTTT	CASSPSGQGANIGNTIYF
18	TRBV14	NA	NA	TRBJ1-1	TGTGCCAGCAGCCAAGATAGGGGCGCAGGCGCCCTGAACACTGAAGCTTTCTTT	CASSQDRGAGALNTEAFF
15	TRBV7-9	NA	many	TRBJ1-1	TGTGCCAGCAGCTCTCGTGGGACGTTAGACACTGAAGCTTTCTTT	CASSSRGTLDTEAFF
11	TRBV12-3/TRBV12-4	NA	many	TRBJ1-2	TGTGCCAGCAGTTCAGGGAGTGGCTACACCTTC	CASSSGSGYTF
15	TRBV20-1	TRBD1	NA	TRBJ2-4	TGCAGTGCTGCTAAGACCGGGACAGGGGTAAACATTCAGTACTTC	CSAAKTGTGVNIQYF
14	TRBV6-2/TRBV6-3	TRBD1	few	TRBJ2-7	TGTGCCAGCAGCCATCGGCAGGGGGTCCACGAGCAGTACTTC	CASSHRQGVHEQYF
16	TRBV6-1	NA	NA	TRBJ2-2	TGTGCCAGCAGTGAACGGGGCGGCTTTTCGACCGGGGAGCTGTTTTTT	CASSERGGFSTGELFF
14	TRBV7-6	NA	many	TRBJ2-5	TGTGCCAGCAGACCGTCTACCACCAGGGAGACCCAGTACTTC	CASRPSTTRETQYF
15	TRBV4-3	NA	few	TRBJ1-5	TGCGCCAGCAGCCGTCATCACCTCGGCGCCCAGCCCCAGCATTTT	CASSRHHLGAQPQHF
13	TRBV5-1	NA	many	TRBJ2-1	TGCGCCAGCAGCTTGGCCGGGGGAAATGAGCAGTTCTTC	CASSLAGGNEQFF
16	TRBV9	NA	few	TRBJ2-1	TGTGCCAGCAGCGTTCACCCAAGCCGAGAATACAATGAGCAGTTCTTC	CASSVHPSREYNEQFF
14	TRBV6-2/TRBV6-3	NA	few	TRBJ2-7	TGTGCCAGCAGTACGCTCACAGGGTTCTACGAGCAGTACTTC	CASSTLTGFYEQYF
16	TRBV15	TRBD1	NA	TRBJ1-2	TGTGCCACCAGCAGAGAAGGGACAGCGAAAAACTATGGCTACACCTTC	CATSREGTAKNYGYTF
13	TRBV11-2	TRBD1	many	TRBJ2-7	TGTGCCAGCAGCCCGGACAGGGGGCTCGAGCAGTACTTC	CASSPDRGLEQYF
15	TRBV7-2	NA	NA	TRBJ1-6	TGTGCCAGCAGCCCCGCGGACACTTATAATTCACCCCTCCACTTT	CASSPADTYNSPLHF
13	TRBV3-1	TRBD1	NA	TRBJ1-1	TGTGCCAGCAGCCGGACAGGCGCAGTTGAAGCTTTCTTT	CASSRTGAVEAFF
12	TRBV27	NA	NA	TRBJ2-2	TGTGCCAGCAGCCGCCTCACCGGGGAGCTGTTTTTT	CASSRLTGELFF
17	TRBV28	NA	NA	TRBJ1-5	TGTGCCAGCACACCTCAGCCTCACCAAACTTTAAATCAGCCCCAGCATTTT	CASTPQPHQTLNQPQHF
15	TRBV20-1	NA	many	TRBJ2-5	TGCAGTGTACGACCCAACAGGGACCCATGGGAGACCCAGTACTTC	CSVRPNRDPWETQYF
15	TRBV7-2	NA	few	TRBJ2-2	TGTGCCAGCAGCCGAGGAGGGGCGAACACCGGGGAGCTGTTTTTT	CASSRGGANTGELFF
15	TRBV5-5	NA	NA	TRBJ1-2	TGTGCCAGCAGCTTGGCCCTGACCGGCGACTATGGCTACACCTTC	CASSLALTGDYGYTF
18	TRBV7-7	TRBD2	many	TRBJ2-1	TGTGCCAGCAGCTTAGTGGTAGAAGGGCGGGGGGGCAGAAATGAGCAGTTCTTC	CASSLVVEGRGGRNEQFF
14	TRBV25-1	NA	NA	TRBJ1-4	TGTGCCAGCAGTGGGGGGACACGTAATGAAAAACTGTTTTTT	CASSGGTRNEKLFF
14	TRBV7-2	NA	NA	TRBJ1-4	TGTGCCAGCAGCCGTGACAGGTCTGTTGGAAAACTGTTTTTT	CASSRDRSVGKLFF
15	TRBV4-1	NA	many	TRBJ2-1	TGCGCCAGCAGCCACCCCTTAATCAGGGACAATGAGCAGTTCTTC	CASSHPLIRDNEQFF
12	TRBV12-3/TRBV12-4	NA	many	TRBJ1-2	TGTGCCAGCACCTGGGGGGGAAGCGGCTACACCTTC	CASTWGGSGYTF
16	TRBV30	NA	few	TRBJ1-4	TGTGCCTGGTACACAGGGAAAGGCCTCGGGGATGAAAAACTGTTTTTT	CAWYTGKGLGDEKLFF
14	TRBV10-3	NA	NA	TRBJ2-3	TGTGCCATCAGTGAGTACCGCGTCTCCGATACGCAGTATTTT	CAISEYRVSDTQYF
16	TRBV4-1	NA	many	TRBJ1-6	TGCGCCAGCAGCCAAGATCGGGGGGCTCATAATTCACCCCTCCACTTT	CASSQDRGAHNSPLHF